These 22 T cell receptor beta chains were all obtained from the same sample, sequenced in a study of cytomegalovirus exposure and HLA in healthy donors. Amplification used 60 Vbeta primers and 13 Jbeta primers. Repertoires were generated with immunoSEQ multiplex PCR, while TCRdb's copy carries only in-frame clones and drops some. Here the sample spans some 200,000 clones, around 84% being singletons. The material sequenced was PBMCs. Receptor source: a woman aged 50 to 60 in good health and CMV-seropositive.

The chain combines TRBV9 with TRBJ2-7; the D gene is possibly TRBD2 (7 bases). This CDR3 comprises 16 residues. Germline V lookup: CDR1 SGDLS, CDR2 YYNGEE. With 0 bases removed from V and 4 bases from J, the gap between germline ends came to 17 bases. This CDR3 is CASSVERGGVRYEQYF. CDR3 bases: TGTGCCAGCAGCGTAGAGAGAGGGGGGGTCCGATACGAGCAGTACTTC.

The V gene is TRBV7-9, the J gene TRBJ2-7; TRBD1 matches 8 bases. The CDR3 has 15 residues. Germline V gene lookup returns CDR1 SEHNR and CDR2 FQNEAQ (reference sequence). With 4 bases clipped from V and 2 bases from J, the junction kept 7 bases outside the gene matches. The CDR3 DNA reads as TGTGCCAGCAGCTCCCAGGGGACAGGACCCTACGAGCAGTACTTC. Translated, it gives CASSSQGTGPYEQYF.

This sequence joins TRBV28 and TRBJ2-1, with a tentative D call TRBD2 (7 bases). This CDR3 has 15 amino acids. The germline V and J ends were trimmed by 6 bases and 2 bases, with 14 bases remaining between them. Per germline, CDR1 MDHEN and CDR2 SYDVKM. CDR3 nucleotide sequence: TGTGCCAGCAGACGGAGAGGGGGGGCCTACAATGAGCAGTTCTTC. This codes for CASRRRGGAYNEQFF.

The chain is built from TRBV30 and TRBJ1-6; TRBD1 matches 10 bases. Trimming at V came to 4 bases and at J to 9 bases, leaving 9 bases not matched to a gene. Germline CDR1 is GTSNPN and CDR2 is SVGIG (reference sequence). There are 15 residues in the CDR3. The CDR3 is CAWTGTGQGISPLHF. The CDR3 DNA is TGTGCCTGGACTGGGACGGGACAGGGGATTTCACCCCTCCACTTT.

The CDR3 DNA reads as TGTGCCAGCAGCTTGGGGAGGGGGCGTATAGAAGGCTACACCTTC. Its translation: CASSLGRGRIEGYTF. The chain couples TRBV5-4 to TRBJ1-2; 7 bases line up with TRBD1. CDR1 is SGHNT, CDR2 YYREEE, per germline (reference sequence). The V segment lost 0 bases and the J segment 8 bases; nucleotides outside the gene matches: 10. The CDR3 has 15 amino acids.

V is TRBV5-4 and J is TRBJ2-5, with 11 bases that match TRBD1. The CDR3 sequence is 14 residues long. Trimming removed 4 bases from V and 1 base from J; junction bases left unmatched: 0. Germline values: CDR1 SGHNT, CDR2 YYREEE (reference sequence). The CDR3 DNA reads TGTGCCAGCAGCGGGACAGGGGGCCAAGAGACCCAGTACTTC. As protein: CASSGTGGQETQYF.

The V gene is TRBV9, the J gene TRBJ1-1; D perhaps matches TRBD1 (5 bases). Trimming stripped 0 bases from V and 4 bases from J, with 7 bases between. The germline gives CDR1 SGDLS, CDR2 YYNGEE. This CDR3 has 13 amino acids. The CDR3: CASSVDGATEAFF. Here the CDR3 DNA reads TGTGCCAGCAGCGTAGATGGGGCCACTGAAGCTTTCTTT.

The rearrangement joins TRBV28 to TRBJ1-5, with a weak D call TRBD1 (6 bases). CDR3 length: 16 amino acids. Per the germline V gene, CDR1 is MDHEN and CDR2 is SYDVKM. V was cut by 4 bases and J by 0 bases, with 13 bases left in between. Here the CDR3 reads CASSSGTRYSNQPQHF. The CDR3 nucleotides are TGTGCCAGCAGTTCCGGGACACGTTATAGCAATCAGCCCCAGCATTTT. Drawing the rest from reference TRBV28 and TRBJ1-5, the complete variable domain is DVKVTQSSRYLVKRTGEKVFLECVQDMDHENMFWYRQDPGLGLRLIYFSYDVKMKEKGDIPEGYSVSREKKERFSLILESASTNQTSMYLCASSSGTRYSNQPQHFGDGTRLSIL.

V usage is TRBV21-1 and J usage is TRBJ2-3; the tabulated D call, TRBD2, remains unverified against the DNA. TRBV21-1 is marked as a pseudogene. CDR3 length equals 18 residues. CDR3 region: CASKDENLAGVRTDTQYF. DNA of the CDR3: TGTGCCAGCAAGGACGAGAATCTAGCGGGGGTTCGCACAGATACGCAGTATTTT.

The V call is TRBV5-4, the J call TRBJ1-4; D is possibly TRBD1 (6 bases). V lost 1 base and J 7 bases, leaving 20 bases between the germline ends. The CDR3 contains 17 residues. CDR1 and CDR2 from the germline V gene are SGHNT and YYREEE (reference sequence). The CDR3 is CASSLRGGRTVGEKLFF. The DNA for the CDR3 is TGTGCCAGCAGCTTGCGAGGGGGACGGACGGTGGGTGAAAAACTGTTTTTT.

The rearrangement uses TRBV9 and TRBJ2-1, with TRBD2 as a possible D gene (6 bases). The CDR3 runs 16 residues. The V gene's germline CDR1 is SGDLS and CDR2 YYNGEE. V lost 4 bases and J 1 base, leaving 15 bases between the germline ends. CDR3 sequence reads: CASSPLSGGSYNEQFF. DNA of the CDR3: TGTGCCAGCAGCCCCCTATCTGGGGGGTCCTACAATGAGCAGTTCTTC.

J is TRBJ1-3 and V is TRBV6-5, with TRBD1 identical over 7 bases. J lost 0 bases, V lost 4 bases, and 3 bases had no gene match. Germline CDR1 MNHEY, CDR2 SVGAGI. The CDR3 consists of 15 residues. Here the CDR3 DNA reads TGTGCCAGCAGTTTGGGACAGTTCTCTGGAAACACCATATATTTT. Residues: CASSLGQFSGNTIYF.

The chain recombines TRBV18 with TRBJ2-7, with D uncertain. Between the trimmed V and J ends, which lost 2 bases and 5 bases, there was a span of 7 bases. The CDR3 has 12 residues. The germline V gene encodes CDR1 KGHSH and CDR2 LQKENI. DNA for the CDR3: TGTGCCAGCTCACCAGAGGCCGACGAGCAGTACTTC. This encodes CASSPEADEQYF.

This rearrangement joins TRBV5-8 to TRBJ2-5; D remains ambiguous. The closer fit of TRBJ2-7 to the DNA end suggests the J call may be wrong. Germline lookup yields CDR1 SGHTS and CDR2 YDEGEE. The CDR3 has 13 amino acids. The chain's CDR3 is CASSLSFGYEQYF. The CDR3 nucleotides read TGTGCCAGCAGCTTGTCGTTTGGTTACGAGCAGTACTTC.

The chain links TRBV27 to TRBJ2-1; TRBD2 aligns across 8 bases. J gave up 7 bases and V 4 bases, and 9 bases lay outside the gene matches. Germline CDR1 is MNHEY and CDR2 is SMNVEV (reference sequence). The CDR3 runs 15 residues. The CDR3 bases are TGTGCCAGCAGTTCCCCGGAGCGGGGGCTAAATGAGCAGTTCTTC. This encodes CASSSPERGLNEQFF.

This clone was counted once. The chain couples TRBV7-2 to TRBJ1-5, with D possibly TRBD1 on 5 matching bases. The CDR3 has 15 residues. CDR1 is SGHTA and CDR2 is FQGNSA in the germline V gene. The V and J ends lost 5 bases and 4 bases respectively, with 15 bases between them. DNA of the CDR3: TGTGCCAGCAGCCAAGGGGTACAGATGAATCAGCCCCAGCATTTT. Residues: CASSQGVQMNQPQHF.

CDR3 coding DNA: TGTGCCAGCAGTTTTAAGAGTTCGGCTTTCTTT. It codes for CASSFKSSAFF. V is TRBV6-5 and J is TRBJ1-1; no clear D gene. This CDR3 contains 11 residues. Germline V gene sequence: CDR1 MNHEY, CDR2 SVGAGI. The V end lost 4 bases, the J end lost 11 bases, and 11 bases lay between the germline ends.

This rearrangement joins TRBV11-1 to TRBJ1-2, with 8 positions matching TRBD1. Losses at the gene ends were 5 bases for V and 2 bases for J; bases not matched to a gene: 7. The V gene's germline CDR1 is SGHAT and CDR2 FQDESV (reference sequence). The CDR3 is made up of 15 amino acids. The CDR3 DNA is TGTGCCAGCAGCCCAATTCAGGGGGCAAACTATGGCTACACCTTC. Protein: CASSPIQGANYGYTF.

J is TRBJ1-6 and V is TRBV5-1; 8 bases align to TRBD1. The CDR3 has 13 amino acids. Germline-derived CDR1 and CDR2 are SGHRS and YFSETQ. The V and J ends lost 0 bases and 10 bases, in that order; junction bases with no gene match: 0. The CDR3 bases are TGCGCCAGCAGCTTGGGACAGGGGTCACCCCTCCACTTT. Translated, it gives CASSLGQGSPLHF.

This clone was counted a few times. Other DNA sequences from this sample encode an identical CDR3 as well. The CDR3, as DNA: TGCGCCAGCAGCTTGGGGACAGCCGGAAACACCATATATTTT. Encoded protein: CASSLGTAGNTIYF. The V gene is TRBV5-1, the J gene TRBJ1-3; possible D gene TRBD1, 6 bases. The V gene lost 0 bases and the J gene lost 4 bases, with 8 bases spanning the gap. The germline CDR1 and CDR2 sequences are SGHRS and YFSETQ. The CDR3 is 14 amino acids. Drawing the rest from reference TRBV5-1 and TRBJ1-3, the complete variable domain is KAGVTQTPRYLIKTRGQQVTLSCSPISGHRSVSWYQQTPGQGLQFLFEYFSETQRNKGNFPGRFSGRQFSNSRSEMNVSTLELGDSALYLCASSLGTAGNTIYFGEGSWLTVV.

The J gene is TRBJ2-5, the V gene TRBV5-4; a possible D gene is TRBD2 (6 bases). Per germline, CDR1 SGHNT and CDR2 YYREEE (reference sequence). CDR3 length: 14 amino acids. Trimming shortened V by 6 bases and J by 4 bases, and 16 bases separated the two germline ends. CDR3 sequence (DNA): TGTGCCAGCACACCGTGGAGACTAGGAGAGACCCAGTACTTC. The encoded protein is CASTPWRLGETQYF.

The J gene is TRBJ2-1, the V gene TRBV30; D is uncertain. The V end lost 4 bases, the J end lost 2 bases, and 6 bases lay between the germline ends. The CDR3 runs to 12 residues. From germline, CDR1 is GTSNPN and CDR2 SVGIG (reference sequence). The DNA of the CDR3 is TGTGCCTGGACGTCGGCCTACAATGAGCAGTTCTTC. This sequence encodes CAWTSAYNEQFF.